One T cell receptor (beta chain) is described in this entry. The sample comes from a study of blood T cell repertoires in COVID-19. Authors' methods: Nucleated cell counts were estimated from reference gene primer amplification. Generated by immunoSEQ multiplex PCR, the TCRdb table keeps only in-frame clones and is missing some. The V and J calls and clone size come from that table; D and trimming were worked out from the DNA. The sample lists hundreds of thousands of clones; about 90% were seen once. The TCR was taken from a man aged 18 to 29 with active or convalescent COVID-19. The specimen sequenced was peripheral blood.

The CDR3 spells CASSQRPTNTIYF. The CDR3 DNA follows: TGCGCCAGCAGCCAACGTCCGACTAACACCATATATTTT. The chain recombines TRBV5-1 with TRBJ1-3; D not resolved. Trimming pared 4 bases from V and 7 bases from J, leaving 12 bases between. Looked up from germline, CDR1 is SGHRS and CDR2 is YFSETQ. CDR3 length: 13 amino acids.